The 21 T cell receptor beta chains given below trace back to one sample, sequenced in a study of blood T cell repertoires in COVID-19. TCRdb's table, derived via immunoSEQ multiplex PCR, lists solely in-frame clones and lacks some. Of some 260,000 clones detected, around 90% appear once; the ten largest clones hold 0.9% to 1%. Sequences were obtained from peripheral blood. The receptors derive from a middle-aged woman who had recovered from COVID-19.

V and J are TRBV25-1 and TRBJ1-4; tentative D call: TRBD1 (5 bases). CDR1 is MGHDK and CDR2 is SYGVNS in the germline V gene. The V end was cut by 1 base, the J end by 10 bases, with 10 bases between. The CDR3 covers 13 residues. This chain's CDR3 is CASSEWGVGKLFF. CDR3 in DNA: TGTGCCAGCAGTGAATGGGGGGTGGGAAAACTGTTTTTT.

The chain combines TRBV5-1 with TRBJ2-1; D possibly corresponds to TRBD2 (5 bases). Germline assignment: CDR1 SGHRS and CDR2 YFSETQ. This CDR3 is 15 amino acids long. V lost 4 bases to trimming and J lost 2 bases, with 13 bases between them. The CDR3 region has the DNA TGCGCCAGCAGCCCGGACGTCGGGACCTACAATGAGCAGTTCTTC. It translates to CASSPDVGTYNEQFF.

This clone was found once. The V call is TRBV9, the J call TRBJ2-1; TRBD1 might be the D (6 bases). Germline V gene lookup returns CDR1 SGDLS and CDR2 YYNGEE. Trimming shortened V by 4 bases and J by 0 bases, and 14 bases separated the two germline ends. The CDR3 loop spans 16 amino acids. The CDR3 is CASSPGARSSYNEQFF. The CDR3 nucleotides are TGTGCCAGCAGCCCAGGGGCCCGGAGCTCCTACAATGAGCAGTTCTTC.

This clone was seen just once. CDR3 sequence: CASTPWGGDNQPQHF. CDR3 sequence (DNA): TGTGCCAGCACCCCATGGGGGGGCGATAATCAGCCCCAGCATTTT. This sequence joins TRBV6-2 or TRBV6-3 and TRBJ1-5, with D perhaps TRBD1 (6 bases). The CDR3 loop spans 15 amino acids. The V end was cut by 7 bases, the J end by 4 bases, with 17 bases between. The germline V gene encodes CDR1 MNHEY and CDR2 SVGEGT.

The CDR3 here is CASSYSAGGVQYF. The CDR3 coding sequence is TGTGCCAGCAGTTACTCCGCGGGTGGGGTCCAGTACTTC. V is TRBV6-2 or TRBV6-3 and J is TRBJ2-5, with a possible D match to TRBD2 (5 bases). The CDR3 sequence is 13 residues long. Germline values: CDR1 MNHEY, CDR2 SVGEGT. Trimming cost V 0 bases and J 10 bases, with 12 bases left between them.

This chain connects TRBV4-3 to TRBJ2-3; TRBD2 matches 9 bases. Trimming removed 1 base from V and 0 bases from J; junction bases left unmatched: 2. The CDR3 is made up of 16 amino acids. Per the germline V gene, CDR1 is LGHNA and CDR2 is YSLEER. The CDR3 DNA follows: TGCGCCAGCAGCCAAGGGGGACTAGCCAGCACAGATACGCAGTATTTT. This encodes CASSQGGLASTDTQYF.

The chain links TRBV7-2 to TRBJ1-1; the D gene is possibly TRBD1 (6 bases). Germline values: CDR1 SGHTA, CDR2 FQGNSA. V was pared by 5 bases and J by 1 base, with 11 bases between. CDR3 length equals 14 residues. The DNA of the CDR3 is TGTGCCAGCAGCCCGACAGGAACGAACACTGAAGCTTTCTTT. It translates to CASSPTGTNTEAFF.

This clone has more than one count but fewer than ten. The CDR3 here is CASSGGTGPHEQYF. The CDR3, as DNA: TGCGCCAGCAGCGGCGGGACAGGGCCCCACGAGCAGTACTTC. The chain carries TRBV4-3 and TRBJ2-7, with 9 bases lining up with TRBD1. Per germline, CDR1 LGHNA and CDR2 YSLEER. The CDR3 length is 14 residues. With 5 bases clipped from V and 5 bases from J, the junction kept 7 bases outside the gene matches.

The chain is built from TRBV3-1 (or the pseudogene TRBV3-2) and TRBJ2-3; 7 bases match TRBD2. The CDR3 extends over 15 amino acids. V lost 2 bases and J lost 3; bases outside the gene matches: 5. CDR1 and CDR2 from the germline V gene are LGHDT and YNNKEL (reference sequence). CDR3 nucleotide sequence: TGTGCCAGCAGCCAACTAGCGGTAGGGACAGATACGCAGTATTTT. Its protein product is CASSQLAVGTDTQYF.

For the CDR3, the DNA is TGTGCCAGCAGCCCCGGGACAGGGCTCCCCCAAGAGACCCAGTACTTC. The encoded protein is CASSPGTGLPQETQYF. The J gene is TRBJ2-5, the V gene TRBV7-9, with 9 nucleotides matching TRBD1. CDR1 is SEHNR, CDR2 FQNEAQ, per germline (reference sequence). This CDR3 comprises 16 residues. Trimming cost V 5 bases and J 1 base; bases outside gene matches: 8.

The genes are TRBV30 and TRBJ2-3; 12 positions agree with TRBD2. The CDR3 is 18 residues long. J gave up 4 bases and V 2 bases, and 13 bases lay outside the gene matches. Germline V gene sequence: CDR1 GTSNPN, CDR2 SVGIG (reference sequence). The CDR3 coding sequence is TGTGCCTGGAGTCGACTAGCGGGAGTTTGGGGGGGGTCAGATACGCAGTATTTT. This codes for CAWSRLAGVWGGSDTQYF.

This clone occurred a few times. This chain uses TRBV7-3 with TRBJ2-7; a weak D match, TRBD2 (5 bases). The CDR3 runs 14 residues. From germline, CDR1 is SGHTA and CDR2 FQGTGA. Trimming stripped 0 bases from V and 0 bases from J, with 6 bases between. CDR3 DNA: TGTGCCAGCAGCTTAACTAGCGACTCCTACGAGCAGTACTTC. Translation: CASSLTSDSYEQYF.

This CDR3 reads CASSFGSRLAPGGDIQYF. The CDR3 DNA is TGTGCCAGCAGCTTTGGATCGAGACTAGCGCCTGGGGGGGACATTCAGTACTTC. The gene calls are TRBV11-3 and TRBJ2-4; 8 bases are a match to TRBD2. The V gene end was trimmed by 3 bases and the J gene end by 8 bases; junction bases not matched to a gene: 18. The CDR3 has 18 residues. Germline V lookup: CDR1 SGHNT, CDR2 YENEEA.

The genes are TRBV23-1 and TRBJ1-2; D ambiguous. TRBV23-1 is given ORF status, its function remaining uncertain. The CDR3 is 14 residues long. Trimming removed 2 bases from V and 5 bases from J, with 12 bases in between. The CDR3 is CASSQTVAKYGYTF. CDR3 bases: TGCGCCAGCAGTCAAACAGTTGCAAAATATGGCTACACCTTC.

The V gene is TRBV7-9, the J gene TRBJ2-3; D may be TRBD2 (6 bases). The germline V and J ends were trimmed by 11 bases and 1 base, with 19 bases remaining between them. This CDR3 region has 15 residues. CDR1 and CDR2 from the germline V gene are SEHNR and FQNEAQ (reference sequence). CDR3 DNA: TGTGCCGCAGACGGGGACGGGGGTCGCACAGATACGCAGTATTTT. Translated: CAADGDGGRTDTQYF.

The chain employs TRBV10-1 and TRBJ2-1, with a tentative D call TRBD1 (6 bases). The CDR3 totals 14 residues. The germline V gene encodes CDR1 WNHNN and CDR2 SYGVQD (reference sequence). Trimming shortened V by 2 bases and J by 7 bases, and 12 bases separated the two germline ends. The CDR3 DNA reads TGCGCCAGCAGTGAGGGGGGCCGGTGGAATGAGCAGTTCTTC. It is translated as CASSEGGRWNEQFF.

CDR3 loop: CASSSARGAGKNIQYF. In nucleotides, the CDR3 is TGTGCCAGCAGTTCCGCCCGGGGGGCCGGCAAAAACATTCAGTACTTC. J is TRBJ2-4 and V is TRBV6-5; TRBD2 is a possible D gene (7 bases). Trimming removed 4 bases from V and 3 bases from J, with 16 bases in between. This CDR3 contains 16 residues. CDR1 is MNHEY, CDR2 SVGAGI, per germline.

The genes are TRBV18 and TRBJ1-5, with D unresolved. The CDR3 has 17 residues. Germline loops: CDR1 KGHSH, CDR2 LQKENI. Between the trimmed V and J ends, which lost 1 base and 2 bases, there was a span of 15 bases. CDR3 sequence (DNA): TGTGCCAGCTCACCACTCCCCCCTCCCGGGGGCAATCAGCCCCAGCATTTT. It yields the protein CASSPLPPPGGNQPQHF.

The gene calls are TRBV23-1 and TRBJ2-7; D is perhaps TRBD1 (6 bases). TRBV23-1 has ORF status, its function being uncertain. V was cut by 4 bases and J by 5 bases, with 12 bases left in between. This CDR3 has 13 amino acids. CDR3 coding DNA: TGCGCCAGCAGTCTGGCAGGGGCCGACGAGCAGTACGTC. It specifies CASSLAGADEQYV.

This clone was detected only once. This chain links TRBV27 with TRBJ2-5; 10 bases fit TRBD2. Looked up from germline, CDR1 is MNHEY and CDR2 is SMNVEV (reference sequence). The CDR3 contains 15 residues. V was clipped by 8 bases and J by 2 bases; unmatched bases: 8. In nucleotides, the CDR3 is TGTGCCAGCGGGACGGGTAGCGGGAGGCAAGAGACCCAGTACTTC. Its translation is CASGTGSGRQETQYF.

J is TRBJ2-1 and V is TRBV6-4; 12 bases fit TRBD2. J was trimmed by 6 bases and V by 3 bases; bases with no gene match: 9. Germline assignment: CDR1 MRHNA and CDR2 SNTAGT. The length of the CDR3 is 17 residues. CDR3 bases: TGTGCCAGCAGTGAATCGGATGGACTAGCGGGATCCAATGAGCAGTTCTTC. It specifies CASSESDGLAGSNEQFF.